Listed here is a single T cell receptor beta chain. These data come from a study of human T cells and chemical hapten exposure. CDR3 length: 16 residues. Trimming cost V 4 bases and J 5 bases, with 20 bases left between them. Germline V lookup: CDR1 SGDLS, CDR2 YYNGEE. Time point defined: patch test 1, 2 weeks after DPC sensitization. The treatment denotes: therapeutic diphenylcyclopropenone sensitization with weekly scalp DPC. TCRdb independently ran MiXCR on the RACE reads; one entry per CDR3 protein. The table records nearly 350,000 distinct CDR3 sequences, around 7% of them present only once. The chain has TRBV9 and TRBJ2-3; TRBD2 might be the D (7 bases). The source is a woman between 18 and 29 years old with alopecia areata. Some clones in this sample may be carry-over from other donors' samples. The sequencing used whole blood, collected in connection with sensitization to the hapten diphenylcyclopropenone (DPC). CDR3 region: CASSPIPGGLVDTQYF. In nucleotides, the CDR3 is TGTGCCAGCAGCCCCATCCCGGGGGGCCTGGTAGATACGCAGTATTTT.